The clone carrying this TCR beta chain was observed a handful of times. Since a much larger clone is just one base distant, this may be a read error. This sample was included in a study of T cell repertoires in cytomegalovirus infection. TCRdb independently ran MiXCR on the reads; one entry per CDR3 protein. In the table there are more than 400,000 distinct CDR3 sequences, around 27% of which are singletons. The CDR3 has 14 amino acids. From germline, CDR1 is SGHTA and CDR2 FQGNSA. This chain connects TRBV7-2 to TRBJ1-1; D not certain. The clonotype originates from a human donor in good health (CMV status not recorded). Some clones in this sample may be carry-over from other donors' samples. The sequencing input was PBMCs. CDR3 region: CVSSPTRGNTEAFF. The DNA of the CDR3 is TGTGTCAGCAGCCCAACCCGGGGGAACACTGAAGCTTTCTTT. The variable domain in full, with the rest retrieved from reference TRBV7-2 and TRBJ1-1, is GAGVSQSPSNKVTEKGKDVELRCDPISGHTALYWYRQSLGQGLEFLIYFQGNSAPDKSGLPSDRFSAERTGGSVSTLTIQRTQQEDSAVYLCVSSPTRGNTEAFFGQGTRLTVV.